Here is one TCR beta chain with its context. The sample comes from a study of blood T cell repertoires in COVID-19. On the study more broadly: PBMCs, B-cell-depleted T cells, or T cells were the source of the cDNA or gDNA that made up the material.

In the study's own analysis: From reference gene primer amplification, estimates of nucleated cell counts were derived. Some clones are missing from TCRdb's copy, which holds only in-frame ones; the method was immunoSEQ multiplex PCR. The V and J calls and clone size come from that table; D and trimming were worked out from the DNA. The sample includes 240,000 or so clones, 88% seen only once; the top ten take 0.99%. CDR1 and CDR2 (germline): KGHDR, SFDVKD. The CDR3 is 17 residues long. Trimming cost V 4 bases and J 2 bases; bases outside gene matches: 9. Specimen: peripheral blood. The V call is TRBV24-1, the J call TRBJ2-2; 7 bases line up with TRBD1. This TCR was recovered from a woman between 35 and 50 years old who had recovered from COVID-19. CDR3 residues: CATSDVTGSPNTGELFF. CDR3 bases: TGTGCCACCAGTGACGTGACAGGGTCCCCAAACACCGGGGAGCTGTTTTTT.